The T cell receptor (beta chain) described here comes from a study of CD8+ T cells in alopecia areata. Documented treatment: oral pan-JAK inhibitor, 5-10 mg twice daily. CDR1 and CDR2 (germline): SGDLS, YYNGEE. V gave up 4 bases and J gave up 4 bases, with 12 bases separating them. This CDR3 has 13 amino acids. Broader study findings: The study found higher clonality in lesional than normal scalp, especially in alopecia totalis/universalis.

As for this clone: Its cognate antigen is unknown.

The sequencing template was cDNA reverse transcribed from extracted RNA. TCRdb's copy holds only in-frame clones and misses some; the assay was immunoSEQ multiplex PCR. The sample has 50,000 to 65,000 clones, about 43% seen once; the top ten hold roughly 20%. The source was CD8+ T cells sorted from blood, collected around week 37, from a patient treated with tofacitinib. The chain carries TRBV9 and TRBJ2-7; possible D gene TRBD2, 5 bases. This receptor was taken from a human donor with alopecia areata. The CDR3 is CASSPGGGYEQYF. The CDR3 DNA sequence: TGTGCCAGCAGCCCCGGAGGTGGGTACGAGCAGTACTTC. Variable domain in full (rest from reference TRBV9 and TRBJ2-7): DSGVTQTPKHLITATGQRVTLRCSPRSGDLSVYWYQQSLDQGLQFLIQYYNGEERAKGNILERFSAQQFPDLHSELNLSSLELGDSALYFCASSPGGGYEQYFGPGTRLTVT.